Described below is a single T cell receptor beta chain sequence and its context. The antigen it recognizes is unknown. No quality values exist for individual bases; no much larger clone is one base distant. The collaborating institutions used their own protocols to collect whole blood in K2EDTA tubes. For TCRbeta analysis, collaborator samples were shipped as frozen whole blood, as isolated PBMCs, or as DNA extracted from either sample type. TCRbeta CDR3 regions were amplified from genomic DNA using the immunoSEQ Assay, a bias-controlled multiplex PCR. As for the authors' bioinformatics: Within the assay, amplification of reference gene primers was used to estimate how many nucleated cells each sample contained. To quantify the absolute abundance of each unique TCRbeta CDR3 rearrangement, sequence reads were collapsed and filtered. For each sample, productive Simpson clonality was calculated as the square root of Simpson's diversity index over productive rearrangements. Not all clones reach the TCRdb copy of this immuneACCESS table, which keeps in-frame sequences only. Checked studies attribute under half of the gap to unresolved V genes and leave the rest unexplained. V, J and clone size were drawn from that table, and D and trimming were deduced from the DNA. The sample profile shows around 69,000 clones; approximately 85% of them were found once. Roughly 24% of the sample is taken by the ten largest.

The data originate from a study of blood T cell repertoires in COVID-19 (dated by TCRdb to the early 2020s). For context, the study as a whole: Samples covering the acute and convalescent phases of COVID-19 were provided by collaborators in the United States, Italy and Spain. The dataset comprised deeply sampled blood TCRbeta repertoires from subjects exposed to, actively infected with, or recovered from COVID-19. The material from the prospective study consisted of cDNA or gDNA derived from T cells, B-cell-depleted T cells, or PBMCs. Where available, HLA class I and class II types were obtained from metadata supplied by the sample provider rather than from assay-based typing. The repertoires were made available in a free public database intended to serve as a resource for research on the immune response to SARS-CoV-2. Samples came from the ongoing ImmuneRACE study (first 160 participants) plus 1,254 subjects from 6 global collaborators. Sample metadata almost always included a de-identified subject ID, COVID-19 status, age in years and sex.

Results the study describes overall, beyond this receptor: Clinical and demographic metadata were provided uncurated, with the amount varying by source and participant.

Between the V and J ends, shortened by 0 bases and 3 bases respectively, the junction contains 7 bases. Counted from cysteine to phenylalanine, this CDR3 has 14 amino acids. CDR3 DNA only is kept here, 42 bases in frame from base 1. Reading the germline V gene gives CDR1 SGHRS and CDR2 YFSETQ. Rearrangement joined TRBV5-1 to TRBJ2-1, and perhaps TRBD1 as D gene, on 6 matching bases. This receptor was identified in a man aged 50-60 years with acute or convalescent COVID-19. The sample comprised peripheral blood. The CDR3 in this case is CASSLEDSYNEQFF. The nucleotides are TGCGCCAGCAGCTTGGAGGACAGCTACAATGAGCAGTTCTTC.